These 27 T cell receptor beta chains came from one sample sequenced in a study of human T cells and chemical hapten exposure. MiXCR, applied by TCRdb to the RACE reads, yields one record per CDR3 protein. Of 370,000 or so distinct CDR3 sequences in the sample, 4.8% are singletons; the top ten hold about 2.1%. Time point meaning: patch test 1, 2 weeks after DPC sensitization. The treatment denotes: therapeutic diphenylcyclopropenone sensitization with weekly scalp DPC. This material consisted of whole blood, taken in connection with sensitization to the hapten diphenylcyclopropenone (DPC). These receptors were obtained from a woman aged 50 to 60 with alopecia areata. Some clones in this sample may be carry-over from other donors' samples.

This clonotype was seen ten or more times. V is TRBV18 and J is TRBJ2-1, with D perhaps TRBD1 (6 bases). Trimming left V 1 base short and J 6 bases short, with 7 bases between. Germline-derived CDR1 and CDR2 are KGHSH and LQKENI. CDR3 length: 13 amino acids. CDR3 bases: TGTGCCAGCTCACCACGAGGGGGCAATGAGCAGTTCTTC. This translates into CASSPRGGNEQFF.

This clonotype was seen repeatedly, ten times or more. V is TRBV7-9 and J is TRBJ1-4, with 9 bases that match TRBD1. V trimming: 2 bases; J trimming: 4 bases; junction bases outside the gene matches: 8. Germline CDR1 reads SEHNR; CDR2 reads FQNEAQ (reference sequence). The CDR3 runs 17 residues. As DNA, the CDR3 is TGTGCCAGCAGCTTACCAGAACAGGGGGCGGATAATGAAAAACTGTTTTTT. Its translation: CASSLPEQGADNEKLFF.

The chain has TRBV28 and TRBJ2-1; D possibly corresponds to TRBD1 (5 bases). CDR3 length: 12 residues. CDR1 MDHEN and CDR2 SYDVKM come from the germline V gene. Trimming took off 6 bases at V and 4 bases at J, with 7 bases between the two ends. The CDR3 coding sequence is TGTGCCAGCAGAGCAGGGTACAATGAGCAGTTCTTC. It translates to CASRAGYNEQFF.

This clonotype was counted a few times. The junction shows a germline mismatch at one end, possibly a read error. The genes are TRBV7-6 and TRBJ1-1; no clear D. Germline V gives CDR1 SGHVS, CDR2 FNYEAQ. This CDR3 has 15 amino acids. The CDR3 sequence: CASSLLRTMNSEAFF. As DNA, the CDR3 is TGTGCCAGCAGCTTACTCCGGACCATGAACTCTGAAGCTTTCTTT. The full variable domain, completed using reference TRBV7-6 and TRBJ1-1, is GAGVSQSPRYKVTKRGQDVALRCDPISGHVSLYWYRQALGQGPEFLTYFNYEAQQDKSGLPNDRFSAERPEGSISTLTIQRTEQRDSAMYRCASSLLRTMNSEAFFGQGTRLTVV.

The table lists this clonotype with many counts. The chain links TRBV7-9 to TRBJ1-4; D possibly corresponds to TRBD1 (5 bases). V gave up 4 bases and J gave up 8 bases, with 17 bases separating them. This CDR3 region has 15 residues. CDR1 is SEHNR, CDR2 FQNEAQ, per germline (reference sequence). Here the CDR3 reads CASSWFRELGEKLFF. The CDR3 region has the DNA TGTGCCAGCAGCTGGTTCAGGGAACTGGGGGAAAAACTGTTTTTT.

This clonotype was observed a handful of times. This rearrangement joins TRBV15 to TRBJ2-1; TRBD2 matches at 8 bases. This CDR3 has 14 residues. V was clipped by 5 bases and J by 8 bases; unmatched bases: 8. The germline gives CDR1 LNHNV, CDR2 YYDKDF (reference sequence). The CDR3 protein is CATSGAGVWDEQFF. The CDR3 DNA reads TGTGCCACCAGCGGAGCGGGAGTGTGGGATGAGCAGTTCTTC.

This clonotype was found many times. CDR3 DNA: TGTGCCAGCAATTATGGCGGGAGCTTGACAGATACGCAGTATTTT. Translating gives CASNYGGSLTDTQYF. The chain has TRBV2 and TRBJ2-3, with 7 bases identical to TRBD2. The CDR3 runs to 15 residues. Losses at the gene ends were 7 bases for V and 3 bases for J; bases not matched to a gene: 10. Germline CDR1 SNHLY, CDR2 FYNNEI. Full variable domain (missing parts from reference TRBV2 and TRBJ2-3): EPEVTQTPSHQVTQMGQEVILRCVPISNHLYFYWYRQILGQKVEFLVSFYNNEISEKSEIFDDQFSVERPDGSNFTLKIRSTKLEDSAMYFCASNYGGSLTDTQYFGPGTRLTVL.

The chain has TRBV5-4 and TRBJ1-2, with D tentatively TRBD1 (6 bases). The CDR3 covers 15 residues. V lost 3 bases to trimming and J lost 5 bases, with 17 bases between them. Germline V gene lookup returns CDR1 SGHNT and CDR2 YYREEE (reference sequence). The CDR3 sequence: CASSSTTGFPYGYTF. CDR3 nucleotides: TGTGCCAGCAGCTCAACTACAGGGTTCCCTTATGGCTACACCTTC.

This clonotype was recorded at least ten times. The V gene is TRBV12-3 or TRBV12-4, the J gene TRBJ1-5, with D maybe TRBD1 (6 bases). The CDR3 is made up of 15 amino acids. V was pared by 5 bases and J by 2 bases, with 13 bases between. The CDR3, as DNA: TGTGCCAGCAGTCCACAGGGTTTGGGCAATCAGCCCCAGCATTTT. Residues: CASSPQGLGNQPQHF.

This clonotype was detected only a few times. The chain couples TRBV7-9 to TRBJ1-2; no clear D gene. Trimming pared 9 bases from V and 0 bases from J, leaving 11 bases between. The CDR3 spans 13 residues. The germline gives CDR1 SEHNR, CDR2 FQNEAQ (reference sequence). CDR3 sequence: CASGPVANYGYTF. In DNA, the CDR3 is TGTGCCAGTGGGCCAGTAGCTAACTATGGCTACACCTTC.

This clonotype has at least ten counts. V gene TRBV29-1 combines with J gene TRBJ2-7; TRBD2 might be the D (6 bases). There are 12 residues in the CDR3. The germline V gene has CDR1 SQVTM and CDR2 ANQGSEA. V was shortened by 8 bases and J by 6 bases, with 17 bases between the two germline ends. CDR3 in amino acids: CSISGSPLEQYF. The CDR3 DNA sequence: TGCAGCATTAGCGGTTCCCCCCTCGAGCAGTACTTC.

The chain joins TRBV6-5 to TRBJ2-1; 8 nucleotides agree with TRBD2. Trimming at V came to 0 bases and at J to 9 bases, leaving 1 base not matched to a gene. Germline V gives CDR1 MNHEY, CDR2 SVGAGI. This CDR3 spans 13 amino acids. This chain's CDR3 is CASSYSTSVEQFF. The CDR3 region has the DNA TGTGCCAGCAGTTACTCGACTAGCGTTGAGCAGTTCTTC.

At least ten counts were recorded for this clonotype. J is TRBJ2-7 and V is TRBV28; D is unclear. The CDR3 is 10 amino acids. The germline CDR1 and CDR2 sequences are MDHEN and SYDVKM. The V and J ends lost 6 bases and 5 bases respectively, with 5 bases between them. CDR3 sequence: CASRSNEQYF. The CDR3 DNA follows: TGTGCCAGCAGGAGTAACGAGCAGTACTTC.

The chain carries TRBV7-9 and TRBJ2-3, with D possibly matching TRBD2 (5 bases). The CDR3 sequence is 11 residues long. The germline V gene has CDR1 SEHNR and CDR2 FQNEAQ (reference sequence). Trimming cost V 5 bases and J 9 bases, with 9 bases left between them. The CDR3 DNA reads as TGTGCCAGCAGCGAGGACTCAACGCAGTATTTT. Amino acid sequence: CASSEDSTQYF.

This clonotype occurred many times. This rearrangement joins TRBV6-5 to TRBJ1-6; a possible D gene is TRBD1 (5 bases). The germline V gene encodes CDR1 MNHEY and CDR2 SVGAGI. V was shortened by 0 bases and J by 0 bases, with 9 bases between the two germline ends. The CDR3 is 17 amino acids. The CDR3 sequence: CASSYSSGGSYNSPLHF. CDR3 nucleotides: TGTGCCAGCAGTTACTCGTCGGGGGGCTCCTATAATTCACCCCTCCACTTT.

This clonotype has a count of ten or more. CDR3 sequence reads: CASSLELSAGTQYF. CDR3 in DNA: TGCGCCAGCAGCTTGGAATTATCGGCTGGTACGCAGTATTTT. V and J are TRBV5-1 and TRBJ2-3; unclear D gene. Germline CDR1 SGHRS, CDR2 YFSETQ. The V end lost 0 bases, the J end lost 8 bases, and 13 bases lay between the germline ends. The length of the CDR3 is 14 residues. The whole variable domain, remainder taken from reference TRBV5-1 and TRBJ2-3, is KAGVTQTPRYLIKTRGQQVTLSCSPISGHRSVSWYQQTPGQGLQFLFEYFSETQRNKGNFPGRFSGRQFSNSRSEMNVSTLELGDSALYLCASSLELSAGTQYFGPGTRLTVL.

The chain uses TRBV5-6 and TRBJ1-2; D unresolved. Germline CDR1 and CDR2: SGHDT and YYEEEE. Trimming took off 6 bases at V and 14 bases at J, with 17 bases between the two ends. This CDR3 comprises 11 residues. The CDR3 DNA sequence: TGTGCCAGCACCACCGGCGAACCTCTTACCTTC. Its protein is CASTTGEPLTF.

This clonotype showed up just once. This rearrangement joins TRBV12-3 or TRBV12-4 to TRBJ2-3; 7 nucleotides align to TRBD1. V shed 6 bases, J shed 5 bases, and the junction held 11 bases outside the gene matches. CDR3 length: 15 residues. DNA for the CDR3: TGTGCCAGCAGCCTAGAATTCCGGGACAGAGATACGCAGTATTTT. Translating it yields CASSLEFRDRDTQYF.

Many counts were recorded for this clonotype. This chain joins TRBV28 and TRBJ1-5, with 10 positions matching TRBD1. The CDR3 extends over 17 amino acids. The V and J ends lost 5 bases and 9 bases, in that order; junction bases with no gene match: 16. From germline, CDR1 is MDHEN and CDR2 SYDVKM. The CDR3 nucleotides are TGTGCCAGCAGTCGGTATCGGGGACAGGGGATGACCGTGCCCCAGCATTTT. It specifies CASSRYRGQGMTVPQHF. Looking up the rest from reference TRBV28 and TRBJ1-5 gives the full variable domain: DVKVTQSSRYLVKRTGEKVFLECVQDMDHENMFWYRQDPGLGLRLIYFSYDVKMKEKGDIPEGYSVSREKKERFSLILESASTNQTSMYLCASSRYRGQGMTVPQHFGDGTRLSIL.

This clonotype was counted many times. This rearrangement joins TRBV12-3 or TRBV12-4 to TRBJ1-2; tentative D call: TRBD1 (5 bases). The CDR3 totals 12 residues. V was shortened by 3 bases and J by 7 bases, with 9 bases between the two germline ends. As DNA, the CDR3 is TGTGCCAGCAGTTTCGGGACGCGTGGCTACACCTTC. It is translated as CASSFGTRGYTF.

The sample holds a few counts of this clonotype. The rearrangement uses TRBV3-1 and TRBJ1-1; the D gene is possibly TRBD1 (6 bases). V was shortened by 5 bases and J by 2 bases, with 18 bases between the two germline ends. This CDR3 has 16 amino acids. The germline CDR1 and CDR2 sequences are LGHDT and YNNKEL (reference sequence). Here the CDR3 DNA reads TGTGCCAGCAGCTTCTTAGGGGGTAGACGAAACACTGAAGCTTTCTTT. Its translation: CASSFLGGRRNTEAFF.

In this sample, this clonotype turned up many times. This chain links TRBV27 with TRBJ2-7; either TRBD1 or TRBD2 may fit D (5 bases each). The CDR3 loop spans 14 amino acids. V dropped 5 bases and J dropped 5 bases, with 16 bases sitting between them. Germline lookup yields CDR1 MNHEY and CDR2 SMNVEV (reference sequence). CDR3 sequence: CASSPEPWGNEQYF. DNA of the CDR3: TGTGCCAGCAGTCCCGAACCATGGGGGAACGAGCAGTACTTC.

This clonotype was found many times. The chain couples TRBV15 to TRBJ2-2, with no clear D. CDR1 is LNHNV and CDR2 is YYDKDF in the germline V gene (reference sequence). The CDR3 sequence is 15 residues long. V was shortened by 0 bases and J by 6 bases, with 11 bases between the two germline ends. CDR3 sequence: CATSRERVAAGELFF. The CDR3 nucleotides read TGTGCCACCAGCAGAGAAAGGGTAGCTGCCGGGGAGCTGTTTTTT.

This clonotype was picked up a small number of times. V usage is TRBV7-2 and J usage is TRBJ1-4; D call uncertain. Germline V gene lookup returns CDR1 SGHTA and CDR2 FQGNSA. The ends were cut back, 4 bases at V and 9 bases at J, with 6 bases in the middle. CDR3 length: 11 residues. Here the CDR3 DNA reads TGTGCCAGCAGCTCGGGTCAAAAACTGTTTTTT. Residues: CASSSGQKLFF. Full variable domain (outside the CDR3, taken from reference TRBV7-2 and TRBJ1-4): GAGVSQSPSNKVTEKGKDVELRCDPISGHTALYWYRQSLGQGLEFLIYFQGNSAPDKSGLPSDRFSAERTGGSVSTLTIQRTQQEDSAVYLCASSSGQKLFFGSGTQLSVL.

As for this clonotype: Lacking the conserved final phenylalanine or tryptophan, this CDR3 likely reflects a read error. The rearrangement uses TRBV18 and TRBJ1-3; possibly TRBD1 for D (5 bases). This CDR3 contains 14 residues. CDR1 is KGHSH, CDR2 LQKENI, per germline. CDR3 sequence (DNA): TGTGCCAGCTCCCCACAGGACTCTGGAAACACCATATATTCT. Translation gives CASSPQDSGNTIYS.

This chain connects TRBV24-1 to TRBJ1-2; D remains unclear. The germline CDR1 and CDR2 sequences are KGHDR and SFDVKD. The CDR3 is 13 residues long. V was shortened by 4 bases and J by 5 bases, with 10 bases between the two germline ends. CDR3 DNA sequence: TGTGCCACCAGTGAGGACGGAGGGTATGGCTACACCTTC. Protein sequence: CATSEDGGYGYTF.

This clonotype was observed at least ten times. This chain links TRBV4-3 with TRBJ2-2; D is possibly TRBD2 (6 bases). Deletions cut 8 bases from V and 4 bases from J, with 8 bases between. CDR3 length: 12 amino acids. Looked up from germline, CDR1 is LGHNA and CDR2 is YSLEER. The CDR3 nucleotides read TGCGCCAGCCGGAGGGGCACCGGGGAGCTGTTTTTT. Translation gives CASRRGTGELFF.